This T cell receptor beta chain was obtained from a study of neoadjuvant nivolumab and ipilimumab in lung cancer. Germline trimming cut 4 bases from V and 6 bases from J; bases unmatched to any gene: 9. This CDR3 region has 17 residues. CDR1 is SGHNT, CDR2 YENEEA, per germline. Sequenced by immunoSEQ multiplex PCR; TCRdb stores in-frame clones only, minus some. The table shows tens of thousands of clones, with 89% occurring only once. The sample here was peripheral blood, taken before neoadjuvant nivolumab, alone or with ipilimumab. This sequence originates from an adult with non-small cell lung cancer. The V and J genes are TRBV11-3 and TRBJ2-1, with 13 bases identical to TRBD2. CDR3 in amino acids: CASSSRTSGSLSNEQFF. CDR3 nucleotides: TGTGCCAGCAGCTCGAGGACTAGCGGGAGTCTTAGCAATGAGCAGTTCTTC.